The rows below give T cell receptor beta chains drawn from one sample of a study of identical twins. A single record per CDR3 protein comes from TCRdb applying MiXCR to the 5' RACE reads. The data show about 240,000 distinct CDR3 sequences, with about 13% seen just once and 4% to 5% held by the top ten. These data were likewise used in another study, on yellow fever vaccine responses in identical twins.

The sequencing sample was made of memory (CD45RO+) T cells sorted from blood. The receptors come from a woman between 18 and 30 years old in good health. The CDR3 runs from the conserved cysteine through the conserved F or W. D genes are given only for firm matches. For some rows the clone size is stated as once, few or many, or as a class when expanded; others skip it.

V gene	J gene	clone size	D gene	CDR3 DNA	CDR3 protein
TRBV3-1	TRBJ2-3	-	-	TGTACCAGCAGCCTCGGACGGATGGATACGCAGTATTTT	CTSSLGRMDTQYF
TRBV10-3	TRBJ2-1	-	TRBD2	TGTGCCATCAATAGTATGGGGCTAGCGGGGCCCAACTCCTACAATGAGCAGTTCTTC	CAINSMGLAGPNSYNEQFF
TRBV28	TRBJ2-7	few	-	TGTGCCAGCAGTTTAGGAACAGGGAACAGTCTGAAGCAGTACTTC	CASSLGTGNSLKQYF
TRBV7-9	TRBJ2-1	-	TRBD2	TGTGCCAGCAGCTTAGGAGGGACTATACCTGAGCAGTTCTTC	CASSLGGTIPEQFF
TRBV3-1	TRBJ2-1	many	TRBD2	TGTGCCAGCAGCCAAGCGGGGGCTAGCGGGGCTAATGAGCAGTTCTTC	CASSQAGASGANEQFF
TRBV29-1	TRBJ2-7	few	TRBD1	TGCAGCGTTCCGGGACAGGGGGCCTCGTACGAGCAGTACTTC	CSVPGQGASYEQYF
TRBV5-6	TRBJ2-1	-	-	TGTGCCAGCAGCCCTAGAATCTACAATGAGCAGTTCTTC	CASSPRIYNEQFF
TRBV4-1	TRBJ2-2	few	-	TGCGCCAGCAGCCAAGCACGGACCGGGGAGCTGTTTTTT	CASSQARTGELFF
TRBV11-2	TRBJ2-7	-	-	TGTGCCAGCAGCTTAGAACTAGCTTCCTTTTTTTCCTACGAGCAGTACTTC	CASSLELASFFSYEQYF
TRBV7-2	TRBJ2-5	many	TRBD2	TGTGCCAGCAGCTACCTTGCTAGCGGGAGGGTAATGGAGACCCAGTACTTC	CASSYLASGRVMETQYF
TRBV7-2	TRBJ2-3	-	TRBD2	TGTGCCAGCAGCTTATCCCGACGTAGCGGGAGTACGGATACGCAGTATTTT	CASSLSRRSGSTDTQYF
TRBV5-5	TRBJ2-5	few	-	TGTGCCAGCAGCTTGGGTCCAGGAGTGGAGACCCAGTACTTC	CASSLGPGVETQYF
TRBV14	TRBJ2-7	-	-	TGTGCCAGCAGCCAAGAGGTGCGGTACGAGCAGTACTTC	CASSQEVRYEQYF
TRBV27	TRBJ2-7	few	-	TGTGCCAGCGGCCCCATCTACGAGCAGTACTTC	CASGPIYEQYF
TRBV5-1	TRBJ2-1	few	-	TGCGCCAGCAGCTTCGCAGGGACGGTCGATGAGCAGTTCTTC	CASSFAGTVDEQFF
TRBV5-1	TRBJ1-6	few	TRBD1	TGCGCCAGCAGTGGGACAGGGGGCTATTCACCCCTCCACTTT	CASSGTGGYSPLHF
TRBV29-1	TRBJ1-1	few	-	TGCAGCGTTCGGAGGGACACTGAAGCTTTCTTT	CSVRRDTEAFF
TRBV2	TRBJ2-4	-	-	TGTGCCTTCAGTCGAGGGACTCCTCCTGAGGTCCAAAACATTCAGTACTTC	CAFSRGTPPEVQNIQYF
TRBV12-3/TRBV12-4	TRBJ1-1	many	-	TGTGCCAGCAGTTGGACGTACACTGAAGCTTTCTTT	CASSWTYTEAFF
TRBV5-1	TRBJ1-5	many	-	TGCGCCAGCAGCTTGACAGGGCCCCCTAGCAATCAGCCCCAGCATTTT	CASSLTGPPSNQPQHF
TRBV6-2/TRBV6-3	TRBJ2-7	many	-	TGTGCCAGCAGTGACAGCTACGAGCAGTACTTC	CASSDSYEQYF
TRBV5-1	TRBJ2-5	few	-	TGCGCCAGCAGCTTGCTTGGGGACTACCAAGAGACCCAGTACTTC	CASSLLGDYQETQYF
TRBV7-3	TRBJ2-3	few	-	TGTGCCAGCAGCTTAGTCCGCACAGATACGCAGTATTTT	CASSLVRTDTQYF
TRBV7-9	TRBJ2-1	few	TRBD2	TGTGCCAGCCATAGCGGGAGTAGAAATGAGCAGTTCTTC	CASHSGSRNEQFF
TRBV7-2	TRBJ2-7	few	-	TGTGCCAGCAGCTTACTCTCCGAGCAGTACTTC	CASSLLSEQYF
TRBV7-8	TRBJ2-7	-	-	TGTGCCAGCAGCTTTACACCAATCGGATCCTACGAGCAGTACTTC	CASSFTPIGSYEQYF
TRBV6-1	TRBJ1-1	few	-	TGTGCCAGCAGTGAAGTAGGGGACACTGAAGCTTTCTTT	CASSEVGDTEAFF
TRBV5-1	TRBJ1-1	-	-	TGCGCCAGCACCCGAATAGTCGGGACACCAGAGAACACTGAAGCTTTCTTT	CASTRIVGTPENTEAFF
TRBV6-2/TRBV6-3	TRBJ2-6	-	-	TGTGCCAGCAGTCCCCGACTCTCTGGGGCCAACGTCCTGACTTTC	CASSPRLSGANVLTF
TRBV12-5	TRBJ2-1	few	TRBD2	TGTGCTAGTGGGACTAGCGGGACGTCAGGCCATGAGCAGTTCTTC	CASGTSGTSGHEQFF
TRBV7-3	TRBJ2-1	few	-	TGTGCCAGCAGCCGAGACGGAAGCTCCTACAATGAGCAGTTCTTC	CASSRDGSSYNEQFF
TRBV7-8	TRBJ2-4	many	TRBD1	TGTGCCAGCAGCTTAGGGTCCGGACAGGGGGTCCTACAGTACTTC	CASSLGSGQGVLQYF
TRBV6-1	TRBJ2-7	few	-	TGTGCCAGCAGCCCAATCTCCTACGAGCAGTACTTC	CASSPISYEQYF
TRBV5-5	TRBJ2-7	many	-	TGTGCCAGCAGCTTGACCAGGGGAGCCTACGAGCAGTACTTC	CASSLTRGAYEQYF
TRBV5-1	TRBJ2-1	few	TRBD1	TGCGCCAGCAGCCGCGGACAGGGGGCTGGGAATGAGCAGTTCTTC	CASSRGQGAGNEQFF
TRBV19	TRBJ2-1	-	TRBD2	TGTGCCAGTAGTCCCCGGCTAGCGGGAAATGAGCAGTTCTTC	CASSPRLAGNEQFF
TRBV29-1	TRBJ2-5	-	-	TGCAGCGTCCCCGGCGGCAGGATGGAGACCCAGTACTTC	CSVPGGRMETQYF
TRBV7-2	TRBJ2-5	-	-	TGTGCCAGCAGCTTACAGGGACCGACAGTCCAAGAGACCCAGTACTTC	CASSLQGPTVQETQYF
TRBV3-1	TRBJ2-7	many	-	TGTGCCAGCAGCTCAGGGTACGAGCAGTACTTC	CASSSGYEQYF
TRBV30	TRBJ1-1	-	TRBD1	TGTGCCTGGAGTGCCAGGGGGGCTGAAGCTTTCTTT	CAWSARGAEAFF
TRBV7-9	TRBJ2-5	many	-	TGTGCCAGCAGCTTATTCACAGGCCAAGAGACCCAGTACTTC	CASSLFTGQETQYF
TRBV28	TRBJ2-7	few	TRBD2	TGTGCCAGCAGTTTATTAGCGGGGGGACTAGCGGGAGAACTACCGTACTTC	CASSLLAGGLAGELPYF
TRBV11-2	TRBJ1-1	-	TRBD1	TGTGCCAGCAGCTTAGAAGCAGGGGGAAGTTTTGAAGCTTTCTTT	CASSLEAGGSFEAFF
TRBV3-1	TRBJ2-7	-	TRBD2	TGTGCCAGCAGGGGGACTAGCGGCCTTACCTACGAGCAGTACTTC	CASRGTSGLTYEQYF
TRBV5-1	TRBJ2-7	-	TRBD1	TGCGCCAGCAGCCTGGGGCCCAGGGGGCTCACCGAGCAGTACTTC	CASSLGPRGLTEQYF
TRBV7-3	TRBJ2-1	-	-	TGTGCCAGCAGCTTAACCTTCAACAATGAGCAGTTCTTC	CASSLTFNNEQFF
TRBV6-1	TRBJ1-5	few	-	TGTGCCAGCAGGGAAACTAGCAATCAGCCCCAGCATTTT	CASRETSNQPQHF
TRBV29-1	TRBJ1-1	-	-	TGCAGCGTTGCTGGCTACTCCGACACTGAAGCTTTCTTT	CSVAGYSDTEAFF
TRBV12-5	TRBJ2-2	-	TRBD1	TGTGCTAGTGGTTTGCAGGGACAGTTTAACACCGGGGAGCTGTTTTTT	CASGLQGQFNTGELFF
TRBV20-1	TRBJ2-3	few	TRBD2	TGCAGTGCTCCCTCGGCGGGGGGAATCACAGATACGCAGTATTTT	CSAPSAGGITDTQYF
TRBV7-3	TRBJ2-2	-	TRBD1	TGTGCCAGCAGCCAGTGGCAGGGGGCCGGGGAGCTGTTTTTT	CASSQWQGAGELFF
TRBV5-1	TRBJ2-1	many	-	TGCGCCAGCAGGCGAAGCGGACCTGAGGATGAGCAGTTCTTC	CASRRSGPEDEQFF
TRBV29-1	TRBJ2-1	many	TRBD2	TGCAGCGTTGTCTTGACTAGCGGGAGTTTCTACAATGAGCAGTTCTTC	CSVVLTSGSFYNEQFF
TRBV6-5	TRBJ2-3	few	TRBD2	TGTGCCAGCAGCTTACTAGCGAATACAGATACGCAGTATTTT	CASSLLANTDTQYF
TRBV7-2	TRBJ2-3	many	-	TGTGCCAGCAGCCTACCCTGGGACAACACAGATACGCAGTATTTT	CASSLPWDNTDTQYF